These 6 T cell receptor beta chains originate from one sample sequenced in a study of CD8+ T cells in alopecia areata. RNA extraction was followed by reverse transcription into cDNA, which acted as the sequencing template. Method: immunoSEQ multiplex PCR; TCRdb's copy keeps in-frame clones and lacks some. The table has around 150,000 clones, approximately 60% seen once. Sequencing was performed on CD4+ T cells sorted from blood. All receptors derive from a human donor in good health.

The chain combines TRBV7-9 with TRBJ2-1, with 11 bases matching TRBD2. V lost 3 bases, J lost 7 bases, and 2 bases stayed unmatched. Germline assignment: CDR1 SEHNR and CDR2 FQNEAQ (reference sequence). The length of the CDR3 is 14 residues. CDR3 in DNA: TGTGCCAGCAGCTTGACTAGCGGGGTAAATGAGCAGTTCTTC. Translation gives CASSLTSGVNEQFF.

J is TRBJ2-2 and V is TRBV5-6; D call uncertain. This CDR3 has 13 residues. Germline CDR1 reads SGHDT; CDR2 reads YYEEEE. Trimming cost V 0 bases and J 7 bases, with 7 bases left between them. CDR3 region: CASSLAGGGELFF. The CDR3 DNA sequence: TGTGCCAGCAGCTTGGCCGGCGGCGGGGAGCTGTTTTTT.

This clone has more than one count but fewer than ten. The V call is TRBV30, the J call TRBJ2-6; D call uncertain. Per the germline V gene, CDR1 is GTSNPN and CDR2 is SVGIG (reference sequence). The CDR3 is 16 amino acids. Trimming pared 0 bases from V and 0 bases from J, leaving 9 bases between. The CDR3 reads CAWSVYSLSGANVLTF. Here the CDR3 DNA reads TGTGCCTGGAGTGTGTACAGCCTCTCTGGGGCCAACGTCCTGACTTTC.

The V call is TRBV5-6, the J call TRBJ2-7; TRBD2 is a possible D gene (6 bases). This CDR3 spans 14 amino acids. The V gene lost 1 base and the J gene lost 6 bases, with 14 bases spanning the gap. Germline CDR1 SGHDT, CDR2 YYEEEE. This chain's CDR3 is CASSLPLAPSEQYF. DNA for the CDR3: TGTGCCAGCAGCTTGCCCCTAGCGCCGAGCGAGCAGTACTTC. Full variable domain (rest looked up from reference TRBV5-6 and TRBJ2-7): DAGVTQSPTHLIKTRGQQVTLRCSPKSGHDTVSWYQQALGQGPQFIFQYYEEEERQRGNFPDRFSGHQFPNYSSELNVNALLLGDSALYLCASSLPLAPSEQYFGPGTRLTVT.

The chain uses TRBV7-9 and TRBJ2-3; TRBD1 might be the D (6 bases). CDR3 size: 14 residues. Germline V gene data show CDR1 as SEHNR and CDR2 as FQNEAQ (reference sequence). Trimming pared 5 bases from V and 1 base from J, leaving 10 bases between. Written as DNA, the CDR3 is TGTGCCAGCAGCGTCGGGACACGCACAGATACGCAGTATTTT. Its translation: CASSVGTRTDTQYF.

This clone was seen a handful of times. The V call is TRBV29-1, the J call TRBJ2-5; perhaps D is TRBD1 or TRBD2 (5 bases each). The CDR3 totals 14 residues. Trimming stripped 1 base from V and 5 bases from J, with 14 bases between. CDR1 and CDR2 from the germline V gene are SQVTM and ANQGSEA. The CDR3 DNA is TGCAGCGTTGAAGGTTTCAGGGACGGGGAGACCCAGTACTTC. This sequence encodes CSVEGFRDGETQYF.